This entry describes one T cell receptor beta chain. The antigen remains undetermined. 13 Jbeta primers and 60 Vbeta primers were used for the PCR. Assay used: immunoSEQ multiplex PCR; TCRdb lists only in-frame clones, some missing. This sample has 100,000 to 150,000 clones; about 80% occur once, and the top ten carry 1%. Trimming removed 2 bases at V and 2 bases at J, with 13 bases between. The CDR3 loop spans 16 amino acids. Germline values: CDR1 MDHEN, CDR2 SYDVKM. This sample is part of a study of cytomegalovirus exposure and HLA in healthy donors. Study-wide results and caveats: Later on, an analysis tied approximately 15,000 TCR beta sequences to HLA alleles at 0.05 false discovery rate. More clonal expansion characterized HLA-associated TCR beta chains than equally common others in a later analysis.

V usage is TRBV28 and J usage is TRBJ2-1; D gene ambiguous. Sequencing was done on a sample of PBMCs. This receptor was obtained from a man aged 35 to 55 in good health and CMV-seronegative. The CDR3 loop is CASSLQAAGTYNEQFF. CDR3 DNA: TGTGCCAGCAGTTTACAGGCAGCCGGCACCTACAATGAGCAGTTCTTC.